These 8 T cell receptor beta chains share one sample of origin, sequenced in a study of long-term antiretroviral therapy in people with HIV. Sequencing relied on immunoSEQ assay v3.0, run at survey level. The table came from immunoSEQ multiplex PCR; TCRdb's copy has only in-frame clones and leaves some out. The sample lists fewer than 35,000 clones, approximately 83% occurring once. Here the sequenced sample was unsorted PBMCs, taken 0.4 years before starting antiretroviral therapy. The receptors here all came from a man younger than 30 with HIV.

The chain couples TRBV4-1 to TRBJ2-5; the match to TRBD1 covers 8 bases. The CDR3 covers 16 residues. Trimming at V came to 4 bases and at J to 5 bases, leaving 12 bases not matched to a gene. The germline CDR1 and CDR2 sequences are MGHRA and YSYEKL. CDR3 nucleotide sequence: TGCGCCAGCAGCCGACCAGACAGGGGAAAAGGGGAGACCCAGTACTTC. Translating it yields CASSRPDRGKGETQYF.

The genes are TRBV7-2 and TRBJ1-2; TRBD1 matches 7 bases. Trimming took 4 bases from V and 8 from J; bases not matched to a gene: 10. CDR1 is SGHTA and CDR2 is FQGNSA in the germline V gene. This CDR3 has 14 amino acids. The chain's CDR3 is CASSWWGGTAGYTF. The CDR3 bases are TGTGCCAGCAGCTGGTGGGGGGGGACAGCCGGCTACACCTTC. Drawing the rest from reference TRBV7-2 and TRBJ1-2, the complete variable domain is GAGVSQSPSNKVTEKGKDVELRCDPISGHTALYWYRQSLGQGLEFLIYFQGNSAPDKSGLPSDRFSAERTGGSVSTLTIQRTQQEDSAVYLCASSWWGGTAGYTFGSGTRLTVV.

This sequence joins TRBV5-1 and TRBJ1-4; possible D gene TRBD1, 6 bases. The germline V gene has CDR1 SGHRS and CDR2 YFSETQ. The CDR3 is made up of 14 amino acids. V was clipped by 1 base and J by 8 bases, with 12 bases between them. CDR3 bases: TGCGCCAGCAGCTTGACAGGGCCCGGGGAAAAACTGTTTTTT. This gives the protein CASSLTGPGEKLFF.

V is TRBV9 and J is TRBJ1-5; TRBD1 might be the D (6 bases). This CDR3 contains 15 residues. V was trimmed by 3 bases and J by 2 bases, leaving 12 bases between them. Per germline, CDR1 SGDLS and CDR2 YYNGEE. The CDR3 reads CASSDGGWGNQPQHF. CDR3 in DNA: TGTGCCAGCAGCGACGGGGGCTGGGGCAATCAGCCCCAGCATTTT.

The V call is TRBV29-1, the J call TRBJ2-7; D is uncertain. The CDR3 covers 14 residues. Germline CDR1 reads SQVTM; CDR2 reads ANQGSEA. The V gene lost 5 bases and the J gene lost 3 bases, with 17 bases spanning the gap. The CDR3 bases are TGCAGCGTTCATGCCGGGCTTGGGTGCTACGAGCAGTACTTC. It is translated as CSVHAGLGCYEQYF.

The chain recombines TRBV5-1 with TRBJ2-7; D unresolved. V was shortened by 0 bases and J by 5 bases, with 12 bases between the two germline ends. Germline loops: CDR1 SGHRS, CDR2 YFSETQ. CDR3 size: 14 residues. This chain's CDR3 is CASSLGQSLHEQYF. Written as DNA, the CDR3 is TGCGCCAGCAGCTTGGGCCAGTCTCTCCACGAGCAGTACTTC.

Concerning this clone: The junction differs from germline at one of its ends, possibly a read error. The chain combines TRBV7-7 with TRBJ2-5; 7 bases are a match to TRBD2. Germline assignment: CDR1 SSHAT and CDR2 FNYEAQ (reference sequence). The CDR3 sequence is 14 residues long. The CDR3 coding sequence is TGTGCTAGCAGCCGGGGGGAGGGCCAGAAGACCCAGTACTTC. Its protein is CASSRGEGQKTQYF.

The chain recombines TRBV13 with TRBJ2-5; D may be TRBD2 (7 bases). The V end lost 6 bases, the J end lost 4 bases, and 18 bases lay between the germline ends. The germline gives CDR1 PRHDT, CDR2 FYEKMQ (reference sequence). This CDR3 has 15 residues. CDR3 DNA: TGTGCCAGCAGTTCACGGGGGGCGAAGGGAGAGACCCAGTACTTC. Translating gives CASSSRGAKGETQYF.